This T cell receptor beta chain was sequenced in a study of T-cell reconstitution after alpha-beta-depleted transplantation in children. Unique molecular identifiers were incorporated during preparation of the TCRbeta library. Each CDR3 protein gets one entry after TCRdb re-called the PCR reads with MiXCR. Seen here are around 600,000 distinct CDR3 sequences, around 16% observed once, and the top ten hold 1.1%. This CDR3 region has 16 residues. Per the germline V gene, CDR1 is DFQATT and CDR2 is SNEGSKA (reference sequence). Trimming took 0 bases from V and 5 from J; bases not matched to a gene: 13. V and J are TRBV20-1 and TRBJ2-7; 7 nucleotides agree with TRBD1. The receptor was isolated from a human donor who donated a stem cell graft to a child with acute myeloid leukemia. The sample here was PBMCs from the stem cell graft donor, taken from the stem cell graft. The CDR3 DNA reads TGCAGTGCTAGAGATCCCTCAGGGGGTTTTTCCGACGAGCAGTACTTC. As protein: CSARDPSGGFSDEQYF.